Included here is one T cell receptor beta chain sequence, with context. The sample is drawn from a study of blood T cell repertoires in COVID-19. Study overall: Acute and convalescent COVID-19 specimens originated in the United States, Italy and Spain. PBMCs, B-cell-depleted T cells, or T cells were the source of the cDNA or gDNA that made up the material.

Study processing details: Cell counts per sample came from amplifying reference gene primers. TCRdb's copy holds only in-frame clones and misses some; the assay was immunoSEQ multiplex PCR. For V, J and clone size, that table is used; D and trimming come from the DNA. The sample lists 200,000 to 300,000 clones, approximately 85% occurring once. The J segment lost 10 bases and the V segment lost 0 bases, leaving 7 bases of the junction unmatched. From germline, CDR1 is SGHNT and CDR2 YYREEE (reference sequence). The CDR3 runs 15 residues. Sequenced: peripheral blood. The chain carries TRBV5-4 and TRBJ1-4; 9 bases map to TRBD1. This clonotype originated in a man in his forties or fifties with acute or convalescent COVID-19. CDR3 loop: CASSLEGQGSGKLFF. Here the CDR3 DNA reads TGTGCCAGCAGCTTGGAGGGACAGGGTAGCGGAAAACTGTTTTTT.